Sequencing of this T cell receptor beta chain was carried out in a study of blood T cell repertoires in COVID-19. The germline CDR1 and CDR2 sequences are LGHDT and YNNKEL (reference sequence). V lost 0 bases, J lost 2 bases, and 8 bases lay in between. The CDR3 contains 15 residues. Study processing details: Amplification with reference gene primers provided the estimates of nucleated cell counts. Assay: immunoSEQ multiplex PCR; the TCRdb copy retains only in-frame clones and omits some. D and trimming come from the DNA, and the V and J calls and clone size come from that table. The profile shows more than 75,000 clones, approximately 89% of them singletons.

The sample consisted of peripheral blood. The J gene is TRBJ1-3, the V gene TRBV3-1 (or the pseudogene TRBV3-2); TRBD1 is a possible D gene (5 bases). The receptor was isolated from a man in his forties or fifties with acute or convalescent COVID-19. CDR3 loop: CASSQDPGAGNTIYF. DNA of the CDR3: TGTGCCAGCAGCCAAGATCCGGGGGCTGGAAACACCATATATTTT.